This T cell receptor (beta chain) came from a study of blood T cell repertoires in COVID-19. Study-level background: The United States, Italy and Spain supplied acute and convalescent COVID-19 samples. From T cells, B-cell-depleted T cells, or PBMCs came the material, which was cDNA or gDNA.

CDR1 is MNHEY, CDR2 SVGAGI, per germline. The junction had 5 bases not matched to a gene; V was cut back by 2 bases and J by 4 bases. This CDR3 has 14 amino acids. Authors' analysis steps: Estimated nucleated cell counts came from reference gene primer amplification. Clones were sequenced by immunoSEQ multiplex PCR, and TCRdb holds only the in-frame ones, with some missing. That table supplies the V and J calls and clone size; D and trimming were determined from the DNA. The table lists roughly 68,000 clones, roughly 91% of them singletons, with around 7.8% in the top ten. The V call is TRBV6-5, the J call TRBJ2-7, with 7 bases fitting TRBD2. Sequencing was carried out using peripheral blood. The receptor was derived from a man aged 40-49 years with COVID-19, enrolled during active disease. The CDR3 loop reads CASSYGAGVYEQYF. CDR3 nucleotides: TGTGCCAGCAGTTACGGGGCGGGGGTTTACGAGCAGTACTTC.